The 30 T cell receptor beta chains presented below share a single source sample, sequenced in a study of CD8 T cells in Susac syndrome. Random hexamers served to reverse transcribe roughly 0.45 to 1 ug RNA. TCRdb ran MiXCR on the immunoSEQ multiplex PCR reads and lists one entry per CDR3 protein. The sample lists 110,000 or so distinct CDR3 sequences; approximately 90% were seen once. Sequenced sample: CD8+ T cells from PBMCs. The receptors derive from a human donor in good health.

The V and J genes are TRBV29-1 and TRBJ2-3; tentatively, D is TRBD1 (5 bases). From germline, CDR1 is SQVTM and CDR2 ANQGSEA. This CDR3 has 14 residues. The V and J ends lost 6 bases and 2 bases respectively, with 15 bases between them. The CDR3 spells CSVLVDIATDTQYF. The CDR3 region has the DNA TGCAGCGTCCTCGTGGACATTGCCACAGATACGCAGTATTTT.

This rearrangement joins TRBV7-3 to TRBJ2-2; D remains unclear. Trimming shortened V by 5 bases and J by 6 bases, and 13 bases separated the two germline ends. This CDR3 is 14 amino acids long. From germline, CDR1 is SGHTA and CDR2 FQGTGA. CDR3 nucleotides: TGTGCCAGCAGCCCCTTATCTACATCCGGGGAGCTGTTTTTT. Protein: CASSPLSTSGELFF.

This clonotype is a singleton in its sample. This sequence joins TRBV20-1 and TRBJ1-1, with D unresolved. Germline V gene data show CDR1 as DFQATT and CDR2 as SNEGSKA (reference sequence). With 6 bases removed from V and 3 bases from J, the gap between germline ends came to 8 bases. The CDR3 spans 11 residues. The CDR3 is CSALTDTEAFF. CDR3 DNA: TGCAGTGCCTTAACTGACACTGAAGCTTTCTTT.

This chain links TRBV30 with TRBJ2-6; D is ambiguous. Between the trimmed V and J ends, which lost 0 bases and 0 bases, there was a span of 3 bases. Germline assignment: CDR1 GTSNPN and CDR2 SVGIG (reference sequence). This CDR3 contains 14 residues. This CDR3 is CAWSVNSGANVLTF. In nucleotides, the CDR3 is TGTGCCTGGAGTGTAAACTCTGGGGCCAACGTCCTGACTTTC.

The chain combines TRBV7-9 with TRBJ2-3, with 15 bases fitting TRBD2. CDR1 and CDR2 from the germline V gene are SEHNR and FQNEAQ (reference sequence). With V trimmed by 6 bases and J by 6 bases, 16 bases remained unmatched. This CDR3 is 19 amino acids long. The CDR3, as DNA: TGTGCCAGCAGTTTATCCGGGACTAGCGGGAGGAGGGGTTCGGATACGCAGTATTTT. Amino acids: CASSLSGTSGRRGSDTQYF.

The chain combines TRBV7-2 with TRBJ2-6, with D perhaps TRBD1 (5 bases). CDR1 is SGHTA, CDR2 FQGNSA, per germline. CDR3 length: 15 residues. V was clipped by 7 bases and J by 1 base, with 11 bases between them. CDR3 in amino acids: CASTSAGSGANVLTF. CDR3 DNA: TGTGCCAGCACTAGTGCAGGGTCTGGGGCCAACGTCCTGACTTTC. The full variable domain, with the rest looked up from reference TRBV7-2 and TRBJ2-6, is GAGVSQSPSNKVTEKGKDVELRCDPISGHTALYWYRQSLGQGLEFLIYFQGNSAPDKSGLPSDRFSAERTGGSVSTLTIQRTQQEDSAVYLCASTSAGSGANVLTFGAGSRLTVL.

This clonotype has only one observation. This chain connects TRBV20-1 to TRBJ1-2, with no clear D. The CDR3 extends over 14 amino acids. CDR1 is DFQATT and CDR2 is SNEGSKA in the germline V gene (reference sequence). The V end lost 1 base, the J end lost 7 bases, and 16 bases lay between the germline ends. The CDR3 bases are TGCAGTGCTAGAGGGGCAACGGGTCCCACTGGCTACACCTTC. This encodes CSARGATGPTGYTF.

The CDR3 region is CASSLGSRPLLSGNTIYF. CDR3 nucleotide sequence: TGTGCCAGCAGCTTAGGATCGAGGCCGCTCCTTTCTGGAAACACCATATATTTT. V and J are TRBV11-1 and TRBJ1-3; D is unclear. The germline V and J ends were trimmed by 1 base and 1 base, with 17 bases remaining between them. From germline, CDR1 is SGHAT and CDR2 FQDESV (reference sequence). CDR3 size: 18 residues.

The CDR3 nucleotides read TGTGCCAGCAGTTCCCTCTCGCAACCTAGACAGCCCCAGCATTTT. This codes for CASSSLSQPRQPQHF. The chain couples TRBV27 to TRBJ1-5; D is unresolved. This CDR3 region has 15 residues. Deletions cut 4 bases from V and 7 bases from J, with 17 bases between. Germline CDR1 is MNHEY and CDR2 is SMNVEV (reference sequence).

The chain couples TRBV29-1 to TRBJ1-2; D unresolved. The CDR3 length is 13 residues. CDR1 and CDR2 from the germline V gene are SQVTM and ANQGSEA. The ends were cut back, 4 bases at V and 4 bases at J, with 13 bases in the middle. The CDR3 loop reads CSVARAGSYGYTF. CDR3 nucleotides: TGCAGCGTTGCCCGGGCAGGCTCCTATGGCTACACCTTC.

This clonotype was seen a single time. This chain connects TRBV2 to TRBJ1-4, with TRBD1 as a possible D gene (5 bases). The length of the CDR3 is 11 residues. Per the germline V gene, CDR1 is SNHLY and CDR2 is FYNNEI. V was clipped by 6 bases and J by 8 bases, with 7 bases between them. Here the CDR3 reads CASRRQEKLFF. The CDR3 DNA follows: TGTGCCAGCAGGAGACAGGAAAAACTGTTTTTT.

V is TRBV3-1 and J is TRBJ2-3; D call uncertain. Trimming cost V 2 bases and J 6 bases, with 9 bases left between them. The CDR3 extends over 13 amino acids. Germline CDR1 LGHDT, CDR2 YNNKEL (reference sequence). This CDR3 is CASSQPNRDTQYF. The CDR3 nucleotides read TGTGCCAGCAGCCAACCCAACCGCGATACGCAGTATTTT.

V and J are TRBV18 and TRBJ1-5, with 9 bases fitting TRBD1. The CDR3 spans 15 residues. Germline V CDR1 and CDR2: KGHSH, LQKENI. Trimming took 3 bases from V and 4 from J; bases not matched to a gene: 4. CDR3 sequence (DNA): TGTGCCAGCTCACCCACGACAGGGGGGAATCAGCCCCAGCATTTT. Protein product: CASSPTTGGNQPQHF. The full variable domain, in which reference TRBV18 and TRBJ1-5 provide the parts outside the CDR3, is NAGVMQNPRHLVRRRGQEARLRCSPMKGHSHVYWYRQLPEEGLKFMVYLQKENIIDESGMPKERFSAEFPKEGPSILRIQQVVRGDSAAYFCASSPTTGGNQPQHFGDGTRLSIL.

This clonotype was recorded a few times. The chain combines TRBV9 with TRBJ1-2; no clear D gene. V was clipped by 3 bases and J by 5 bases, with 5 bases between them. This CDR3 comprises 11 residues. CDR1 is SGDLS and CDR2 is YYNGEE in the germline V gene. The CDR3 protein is CASSGIYGYTF. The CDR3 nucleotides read TGTGCCAGCAGCGGGATTTATGGCTACACCTTC.

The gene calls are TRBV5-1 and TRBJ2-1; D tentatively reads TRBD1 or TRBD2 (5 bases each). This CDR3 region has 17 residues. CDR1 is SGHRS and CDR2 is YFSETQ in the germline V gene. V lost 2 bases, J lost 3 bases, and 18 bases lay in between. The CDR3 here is CASSFTTGTAIYNEQFF. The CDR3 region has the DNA TGCGCCAGCAGCTTCACGACCGGGACGGCGATCTACAATGAGCAGTTCTTC. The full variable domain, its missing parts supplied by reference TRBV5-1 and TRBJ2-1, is KAGVTQTPRYLIKTRGQQVTLSCSPISGHRSVSWYQQTPGQGLQFLFEYFSETQRNKGNFPGRFSGRQFSNSRSEMNVSTLELGDSALYLCASSFTTGTAIYNEQFFGPGTRLTVL.

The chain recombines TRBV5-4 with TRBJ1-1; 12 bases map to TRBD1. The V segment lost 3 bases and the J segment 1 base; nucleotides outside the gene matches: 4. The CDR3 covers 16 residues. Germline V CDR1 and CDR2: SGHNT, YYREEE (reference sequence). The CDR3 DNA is TGTGCCAGCAGCTATGGGACAGGGGGCCGGAACACTGAAGCTTTCTTT. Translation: CASSYGTGGRNTEAFF.

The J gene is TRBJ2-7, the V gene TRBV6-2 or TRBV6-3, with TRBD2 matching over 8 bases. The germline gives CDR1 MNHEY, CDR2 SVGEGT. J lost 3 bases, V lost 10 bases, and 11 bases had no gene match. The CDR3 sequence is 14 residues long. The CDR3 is CATSFGLAGYEQYF. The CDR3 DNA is TGTGCCACCTCGTTCGGACTAGCCGGCTACGAGCAGTACTTC.

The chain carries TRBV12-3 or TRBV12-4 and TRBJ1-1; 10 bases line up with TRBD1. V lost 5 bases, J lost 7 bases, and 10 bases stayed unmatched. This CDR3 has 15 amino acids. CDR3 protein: CASSTGDRGLGEAFF. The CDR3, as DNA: TGTGCCAGCAGTACCGGAGACAGGGGGCTTGGTGAAGCTTTCTTT.

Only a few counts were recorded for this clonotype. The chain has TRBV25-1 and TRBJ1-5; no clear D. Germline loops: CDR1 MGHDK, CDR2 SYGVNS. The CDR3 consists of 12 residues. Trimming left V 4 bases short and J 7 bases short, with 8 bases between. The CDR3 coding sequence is TGTGCCAGCAGTGGGGGTGGGCAGCCCCAGCATTTT. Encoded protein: CASSGGGQPQHF.

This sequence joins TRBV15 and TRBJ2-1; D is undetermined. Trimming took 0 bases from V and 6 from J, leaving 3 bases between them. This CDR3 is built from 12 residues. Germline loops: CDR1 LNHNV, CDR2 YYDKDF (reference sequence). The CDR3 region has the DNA TGTGCCACCAGCAGAGAGGTCAATGAGCAGTTCTTC. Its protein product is CATSREVNEQFF.

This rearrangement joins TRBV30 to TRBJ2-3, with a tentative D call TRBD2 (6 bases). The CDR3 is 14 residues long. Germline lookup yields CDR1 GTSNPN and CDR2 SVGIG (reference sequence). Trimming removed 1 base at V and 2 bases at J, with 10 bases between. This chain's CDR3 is CAWSDGSITDTQYF. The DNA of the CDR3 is TGTGCCTGGAGTGACGGGAGTATCACAGATACGCAGTATTTT.

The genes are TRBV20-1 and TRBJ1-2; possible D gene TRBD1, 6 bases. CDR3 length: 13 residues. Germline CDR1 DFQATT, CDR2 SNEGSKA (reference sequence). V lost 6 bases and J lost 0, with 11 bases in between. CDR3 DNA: TGCAGTGCCCGGGACACCGCTAACTATGGCTACACCTTC. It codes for CSARDTANYGYTF.

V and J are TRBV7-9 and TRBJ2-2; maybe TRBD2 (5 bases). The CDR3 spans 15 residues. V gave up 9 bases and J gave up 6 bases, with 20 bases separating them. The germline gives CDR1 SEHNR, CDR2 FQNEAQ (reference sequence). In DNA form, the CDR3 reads TGTGCCAGTGCCTTAGGCGGCGGGTCCTCCGGGGAGCTGTTTTTT. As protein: CASALGGGSSGELFF.

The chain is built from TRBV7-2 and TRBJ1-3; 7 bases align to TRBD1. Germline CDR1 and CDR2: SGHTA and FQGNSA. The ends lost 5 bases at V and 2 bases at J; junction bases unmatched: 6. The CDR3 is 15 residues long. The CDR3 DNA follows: TGTGCCAGCAGCCCTAGGACAGGCGCTGGAAACACCATATATTTT. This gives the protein CASSPRTGAGNTIYF.

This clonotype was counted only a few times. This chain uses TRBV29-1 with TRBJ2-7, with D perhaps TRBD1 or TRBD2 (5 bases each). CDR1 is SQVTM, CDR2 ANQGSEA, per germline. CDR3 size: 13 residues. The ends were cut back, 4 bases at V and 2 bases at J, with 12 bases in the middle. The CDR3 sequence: CSVVEGETYEQYF. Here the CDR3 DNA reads TGCAGCGTTGTTGAAGGGGAGACCTACGAGCAGTACTTC.

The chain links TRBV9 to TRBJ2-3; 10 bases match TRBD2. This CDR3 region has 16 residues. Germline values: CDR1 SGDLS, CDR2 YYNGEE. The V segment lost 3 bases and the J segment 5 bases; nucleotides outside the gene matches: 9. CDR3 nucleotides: TGTGCCAGCAGCGCGTCTCTAGCGGGGGTCGGAGATACGCAGTATTTT. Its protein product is CASSASLAGVGDTQYF.

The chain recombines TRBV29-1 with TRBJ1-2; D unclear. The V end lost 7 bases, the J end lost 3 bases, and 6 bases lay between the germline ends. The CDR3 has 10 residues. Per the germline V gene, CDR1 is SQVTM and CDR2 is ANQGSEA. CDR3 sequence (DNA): TGCAGCGCGTTTGACTATGGCTACACCTTC. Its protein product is CSAFDYGYTF. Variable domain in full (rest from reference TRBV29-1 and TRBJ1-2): SAVISQKPSRDICQRGTSLTIQCQVDSQVTMMFWYRQQPGQSLTLIATANQGSEATYESGFVIDKFPISRPNLTFSTLTVSNMSPEDSSIYLCSAFDYGYTFGSGTRLTVV.

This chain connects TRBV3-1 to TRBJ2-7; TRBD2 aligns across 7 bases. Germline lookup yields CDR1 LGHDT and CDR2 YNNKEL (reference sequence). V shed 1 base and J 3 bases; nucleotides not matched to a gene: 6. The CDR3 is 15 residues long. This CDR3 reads CASSQGSGGNYEQYF. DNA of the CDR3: TGTGCCAGCAGCCAAGGGTCGGGAGGCAACTACGAGCAGTACTTC.

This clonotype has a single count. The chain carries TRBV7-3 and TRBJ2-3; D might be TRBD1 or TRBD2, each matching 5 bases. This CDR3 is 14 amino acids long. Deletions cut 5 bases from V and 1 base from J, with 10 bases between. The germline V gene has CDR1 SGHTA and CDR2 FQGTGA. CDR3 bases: TGTGCCAGCAGCCCCGGGGCCCGCACAGATACGCAGTATTTT. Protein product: CASSPGARTDTQYF.

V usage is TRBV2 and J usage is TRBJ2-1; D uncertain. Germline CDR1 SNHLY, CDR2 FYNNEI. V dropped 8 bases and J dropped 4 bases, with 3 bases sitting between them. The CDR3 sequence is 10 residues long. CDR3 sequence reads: CASAYNEQFF. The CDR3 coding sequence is TGTGCCAGCGCGTACAATGAGCAGTTCTTC.